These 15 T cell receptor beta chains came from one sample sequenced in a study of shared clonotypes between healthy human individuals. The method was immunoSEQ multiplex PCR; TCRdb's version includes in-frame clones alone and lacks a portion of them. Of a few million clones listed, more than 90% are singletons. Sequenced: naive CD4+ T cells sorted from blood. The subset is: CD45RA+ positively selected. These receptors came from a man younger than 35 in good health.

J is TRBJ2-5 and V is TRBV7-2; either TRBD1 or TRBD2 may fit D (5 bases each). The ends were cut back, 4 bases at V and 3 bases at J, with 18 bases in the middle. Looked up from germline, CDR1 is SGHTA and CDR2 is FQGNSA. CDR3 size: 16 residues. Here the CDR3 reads CASSSSPPGREETQYF. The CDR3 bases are TGTGCCAGCAGCTCATCCCCGCCGGGACGAGAAGAGACCCAGTACTTC.

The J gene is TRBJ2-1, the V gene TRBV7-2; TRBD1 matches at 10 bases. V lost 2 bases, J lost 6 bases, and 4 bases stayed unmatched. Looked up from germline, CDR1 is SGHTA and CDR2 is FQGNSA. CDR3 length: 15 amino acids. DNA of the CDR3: TGTGCCAGCAGCTTATCGGGACAGGGGTCCAATGAGCAGTTCTTC. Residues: CASSLSGQGSNEQFF.

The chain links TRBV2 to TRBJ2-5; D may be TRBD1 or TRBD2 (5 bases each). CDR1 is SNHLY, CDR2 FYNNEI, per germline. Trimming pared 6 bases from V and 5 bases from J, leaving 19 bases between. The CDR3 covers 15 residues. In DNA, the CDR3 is TGTGCCAGCAGACCCGGGACCCTCTCCGGCGAGACCCAGTACTTC. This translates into CASRPGTLSGETQYF.

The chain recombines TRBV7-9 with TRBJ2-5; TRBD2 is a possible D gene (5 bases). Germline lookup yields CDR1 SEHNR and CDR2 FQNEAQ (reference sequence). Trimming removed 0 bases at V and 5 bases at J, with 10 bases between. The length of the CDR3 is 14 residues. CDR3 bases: TGTGCCAGCAGCTTAGCGGTCTTAGCGGAGACCCAGTACTTC. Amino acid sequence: CASSLAVLAETQYF.

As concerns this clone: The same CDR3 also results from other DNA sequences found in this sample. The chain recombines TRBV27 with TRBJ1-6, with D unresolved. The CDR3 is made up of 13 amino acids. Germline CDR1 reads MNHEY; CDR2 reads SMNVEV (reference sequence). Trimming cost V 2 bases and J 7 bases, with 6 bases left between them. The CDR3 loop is CASSLEVNSPLHF. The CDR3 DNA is TGTGCCAGCAGTTTAGAAGTAAATTCACCCCTCCACTTT.

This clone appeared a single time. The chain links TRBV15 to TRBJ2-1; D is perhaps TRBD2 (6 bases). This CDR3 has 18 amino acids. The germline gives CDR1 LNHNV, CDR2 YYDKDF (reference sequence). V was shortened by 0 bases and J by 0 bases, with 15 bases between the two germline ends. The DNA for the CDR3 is TGTGCCACCAGCAGAGATCCGGGACTGTCCCGCTCCTACAATGAGCAGTTCTTC. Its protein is CATSRDPGLSRSYNEQFF.

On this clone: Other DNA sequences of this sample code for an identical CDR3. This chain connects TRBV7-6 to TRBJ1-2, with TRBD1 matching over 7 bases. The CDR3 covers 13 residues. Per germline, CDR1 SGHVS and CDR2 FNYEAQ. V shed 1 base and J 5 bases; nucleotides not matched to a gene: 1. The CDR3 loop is CASSLGQGYGYTF. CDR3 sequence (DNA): TGTGCCAGCAGCTTAGGACAGGGATATGGCTACACCTTC.

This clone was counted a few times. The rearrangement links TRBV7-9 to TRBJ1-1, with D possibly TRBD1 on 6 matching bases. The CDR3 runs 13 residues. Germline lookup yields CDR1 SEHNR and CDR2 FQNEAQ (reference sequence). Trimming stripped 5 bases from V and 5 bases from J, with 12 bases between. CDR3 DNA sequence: TGTGCCAGCAGCACAATAGGGGGGACTGAAGCTTTCTTT. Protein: CASSTIGGTEAFF.

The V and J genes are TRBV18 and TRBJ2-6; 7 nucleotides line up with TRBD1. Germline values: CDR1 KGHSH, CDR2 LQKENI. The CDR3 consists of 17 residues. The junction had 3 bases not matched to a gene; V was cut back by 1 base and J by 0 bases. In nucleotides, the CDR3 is TGTGCCAGCTCACCACAACAGGGGTCCTCTGGGGCCAACGTCCTGACTTTC. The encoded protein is CASSPQQGSSGANVLTF. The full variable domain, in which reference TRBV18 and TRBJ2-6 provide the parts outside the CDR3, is NAGVMQNPRHLVRRRGQEARLRCSPMKGHSHVYWYRQLPEEGLKFMVYLQKENIIDESGMPKERFSAEFPKEGPSILRIQQVVRGDSAAYFCASSPQQGSSGANVLTFGAGSRLTVL.

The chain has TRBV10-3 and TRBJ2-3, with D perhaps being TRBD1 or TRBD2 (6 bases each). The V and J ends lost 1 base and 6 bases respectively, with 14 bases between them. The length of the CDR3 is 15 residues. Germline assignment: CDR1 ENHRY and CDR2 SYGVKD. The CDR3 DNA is TGTGCCATCAGTGAGTACGGAGGGGGAGGCGATACGCAGTATTTT. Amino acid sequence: CAISEYGGGGDTQYF.

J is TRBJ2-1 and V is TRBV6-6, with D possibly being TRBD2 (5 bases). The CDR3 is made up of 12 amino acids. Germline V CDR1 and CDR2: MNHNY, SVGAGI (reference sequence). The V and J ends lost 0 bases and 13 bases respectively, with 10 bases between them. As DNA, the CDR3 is TGTGCCAGCAGTTACTCCGAGGGAGATCAGTTCTTC. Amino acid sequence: CASSYSEGDQFF.

The CDR3 loop reads CAWSPGTPGNGELFF. DNA for the CDR3: TGTGCCTGGTCCCCCGGGACCCCCGGTAACGGGGAGCTGTTTTTT. The chain combines TRBV30 with TRBJ2-2; D may match TRBD1 or TRBD2 (5 bases each). Trimming took 5 bases from V and 7 from J, leaving 20 bases between them. CDR1 is GTSNPN, CDR2 SVGIG, per germline (reference sequence). The CDR3 has 15 amino acids. Drawing the rest from reference TRBV30 and TRBJ2-2, the complete variable domain is SQTIHQWPATLVQPVGSPLSLECTVEGTSNPNLYWYRQAAGRGLQLLFYSVGIGQISSEVPQNLSASRPQDRQFILSSKKLLLSDSGFYLCAWSPGTPGNGELFFGEGSRLTVL.

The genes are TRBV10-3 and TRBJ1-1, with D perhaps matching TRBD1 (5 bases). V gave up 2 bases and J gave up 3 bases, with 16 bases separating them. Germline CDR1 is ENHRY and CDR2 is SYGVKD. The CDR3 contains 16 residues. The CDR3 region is CAISERTGPVDTEAFF. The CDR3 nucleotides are TGTGCCATCAGTGAGCGGACGGGGCCGGTCGACACTGAAGCTTTCTTT.

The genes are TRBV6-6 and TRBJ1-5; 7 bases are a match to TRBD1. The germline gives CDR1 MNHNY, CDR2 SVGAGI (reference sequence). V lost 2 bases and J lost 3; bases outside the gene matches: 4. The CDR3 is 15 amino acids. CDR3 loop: CASSYPTGSNQPQHF. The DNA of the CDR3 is TGTGCCAGCAGTTACCCGACAGGGTCCAATCAGCCCCAGCATTTT.

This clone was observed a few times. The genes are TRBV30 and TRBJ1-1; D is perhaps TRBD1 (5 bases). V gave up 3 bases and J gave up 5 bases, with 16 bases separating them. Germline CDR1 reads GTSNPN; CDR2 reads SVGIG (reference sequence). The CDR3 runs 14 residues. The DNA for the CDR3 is TGTGCCTGGAGCCTCCACTCGGGGGTAACTGAAGCTTTCTTT. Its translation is CAWSLHSGVTEAFF.